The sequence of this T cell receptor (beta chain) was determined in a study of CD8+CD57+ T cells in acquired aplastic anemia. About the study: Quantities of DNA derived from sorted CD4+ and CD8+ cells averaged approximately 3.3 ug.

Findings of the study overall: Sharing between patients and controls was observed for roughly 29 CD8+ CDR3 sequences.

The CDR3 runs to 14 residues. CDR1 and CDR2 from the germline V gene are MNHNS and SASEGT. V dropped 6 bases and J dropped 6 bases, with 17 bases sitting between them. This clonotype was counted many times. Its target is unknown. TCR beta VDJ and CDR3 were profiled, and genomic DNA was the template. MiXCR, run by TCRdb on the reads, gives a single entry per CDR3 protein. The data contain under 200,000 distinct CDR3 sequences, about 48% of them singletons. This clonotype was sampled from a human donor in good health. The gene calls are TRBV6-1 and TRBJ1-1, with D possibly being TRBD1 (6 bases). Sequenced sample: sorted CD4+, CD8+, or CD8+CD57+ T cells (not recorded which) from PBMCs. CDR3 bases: TGTGCCAGCAGGGGAACAGGGTTTAGCGCTGAAGCTTTCTTT. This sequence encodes CASRGTGFSAEAFF.